The 17 T cell receptor beta chains below were found in one sample sequenced in a study of PD-1 blockade in classical Hodgkin lymphoma. Indicated time point: cycle 4 day 1 (C4D1), after less than 7 weeks of nivolumab. The patients all showed relapse after autologous stem cell transplantation, while their brentuximab vedotin exposure varied. Using immunoSEQ multiplex PCR, the repertoire was profiled, and TCRdb retains in-frame clones only, with some absent. In the table there are roughly 42,000 clones, roughly 69% of which are singletons. The input for sequencing was peripheral blood mononuclear cells (PBMCs), taken before the fourth cycle of nivolumab. The receptor source for this set is a human donor with classical Hodgkin lymphoma.

The chain couples TRBV6-4 to TRBJ1-1; the match to TRBD1 covers 9 bases. This CDR3 has 15 residues. The V gene end was trimmed by 5 bases and the J gene end by 1 base; junction bases not matched to a gene: 5. Germline CDR1 MRHNA, CDR2 SNTAGT. CDR3 region: CASSLDRGENTEAFF. CDR3 coding DNA: TGTGCCAGCAGTCTAGACAGGGGGGAGAACACTGAAGCTTTCTTT.

The chain is built from TRBV7-9 and TRBJ2-7; tentatively, D is TRBD2 (6 bases). This CDR3 spans 15 amino acids. The V and J ends lost 2 bases and 2 bases respectively, with 13 bases between them. The germline CDR1 and CDR2 sequences are SEHNR and FQNEAQ (reference sequence). CDR3 protein: CASSLTQGLTYEQYF. The DNA of the CDR3 is TGTGCCAGCAGCTTAACCCAGGGACTCACCTACGAGCAGTACTTC.

V and J are TRBV15 and TRBJ2-7; D is unclear. Germline-derived CDR1 and CDR2 are LNHNV and YYDKDF (reference sequence). The CDR3 is 12 amino acids. V was cut by 1 base and J by 5 bases, with 6 bases left in between. The CDR3 DNA sequence: TGTGCCACCAGCAGAGTGGGGAACGAGCAGTACTTC. Its translation: CATSRVGNEQYF.

The table lists this clone with a few counts. The chain employs TRBV4-1 and TRBJ1-2, with a tentative D call TRBD1 (6 bases). From germline, CDR1 is MGHRA and CDR2 YSYEKL. V lost 4 bases to trimming and J lost 5 bases, with 14 bases between them. The CDR3 length is 14 residues. The CDR3 bases are TGCGCCAGCAGCCTACAGGGCGGGGGGTATGGCTACACCTTC. Encoded protein: CASSLQGGGYGYTF.

The sample holds a few counts of this clone. This sequence joins TRBV6-6 and TRBJ1-2; D gene uncertain. The CDR3 is 13 residues long. Trimming cost V 5 bases and J 1 base, with 8 bases left between them. Germline V gives CDR1 MNHNY, CDR2 SVGAGI (reference sequence). The CDR3 spells CASSPGLNYGYTF. The DNA for the CDR3 is TGTGCCAGCAGTCCTGGTCTTAACTATGGCTACACCTTC.

The chain links TRBV19 to TRBJ1-5; possibly TRBD1 for D (6 bases). CDR1 LNHDA and CDR2 SQIVND come from the germline V gene (reference sequence). CDR3 size: 16 residues. The V and J ends lost 4 bases and 0 bases respectively, with 13 bases between them. The CDR3 here is CASSTGTYGSNQPQHF. CDR3 DNA: TGTGCCAGTAGTACCGGGACATATGGTAGCAATCAGCCCCAGCATTTT.

Written as DNA, the CDR3 is TGTGCCAGCAGTGGACTAGTGGGCCATGAGCAGTTCTTC. This codes for CASSGLVGHEQFF. The V and J genes are TRBV6-5 and TRBJ2-1; 7 nucleotides agree with TRBD2. Trimming at V came to 5 bases and at J to 8 bases, leaving 6 bases not matched to a gene. The CDR3 runs to 13 residues. Germline values: CDR1 MNHEY, CDR2 SVGAGI.

This chain connects TRBV5-6 to TRBJ2-7, with TRBD1 matching 10 bases. Germline V lookup: CDR1 SGHDT, CDR2 YYEEEE. The CDR3 is 18 amino acids. V trimming: 1 base; J trimming: 3 bases; junction bases outside the gene matches: 13. In nucleotides, the CDR3 is TGTGCCAGCAGCTTGAGGGTTTCTGAGACAGGGGGCAGCTACGAGCAGTACTTC. Amino acids: CASSLRVSETGGSYEQYF.

This chain connects TRBV9 to TRBJ2-1; 10 bases are shared with TRBD2. The germline gives CDR1 SGDLS, CDR2 YYNGEE. There are 17 residues in the CDR3. The J segment lost 4 bases and the V segment lost 4 bases, leaving 11 bases of the junction unmatched. Written as DNA, the CDR3 is TGTGCCAGCAGCTTCTCCCCTAGCGGGGGCGTATACAATGAGCAGTTCTTC. Residues: CASSFSPSGGVYNEQFF.

The chain combines TRBV4-1 with TRBJ1-3; TRBD1 matches 7 bases. V was pared by 4 bases and J by 3 bases, with 3 bases of the junction left unmatched. The germline gives CDR1 MGHRA, CDR2 YSYEKL. The length of the CDR3 is 14 residues. The CDR3 nucleotides read TGCGCCAGCAGCCCCCGACAGGGTGGAAACACCATATATTTT. Amino acid sequence: CASSPRQGGNTIYF.

The rearrangement uses TRBV28 and TRBJ1-1, with TRBD1 identical over 7 bases. CDR3 size: 13 residues. The ends lost 3 bases at V and 10 bases at J; junction bases unmatched: 8. CDR1 and CDR2 (germline): MDHEN, SYDVKM. The CDR3 protein is CASSLPGGYGAFF. CDR3 DNA sequence: TGTGCCAGCAGTTTGCCAGGGGGGTACGGAGCTTTCTTT.

In DNA, the CDR3 is TGTGCCAGCAGTTACTCAGGGGCTGGGAACACTGAAGCTTTCTTT. Translating it yields CASSYSGAGNTEAFF. The rearrangement links TRBV6-5 to TRBJ1-1; a weak D match, TRBD1 (5 bases). Germline lookup yields CDR1 MNHEY and CDR2 SVGAGI. V was shortened by 0 bases and J by 1 base, with 9 bases between the two germline ends. The CDR3 spans 15 residues.

V is TRBV5-5 and J is TRBJ2-5, with no clear D. This CDR3 contains 15 residues. Trimming cost V 4 bases and J 7 bases, with 20 bases left between them. The germline CDR1 and CDR2 sequences are SGHKS and YYEKEE (reference sequence). The CDR3 is CASSPIWTDLGTQYF. The CDR3 DNA reads as TGTGCCAGCAGCCCTATTTGGACGGACCTCGGGACCCAGTACTTC.

The V and J genes are TRBV4-1 and TRBJ2-1; tentatively, D is TRBD1 or TRBD2 (5 bases each). The CDR3 has 17 residues. Germline-derived CDR1 and CDR2 are MGHRA and YSYEKL. V gave up 5 bases and J gave up 4 bases, with 21 bases separating them. DNA of the CDR3: TGCGCCAGCAGCGGGTCTGGGGCAGACCGGACTTACAATGAGCAGTTCTTC. Protein sequence: CASSGSGADRTYNEQFF.

The V and J genes are TRBV2 and TRBJ1-1; 8 bases match TRBD1. Trimming cost V 4 bases and J 6 bases; bases outside gene matches: 7. Looked up from germline, CDR1 is SNHLY and CDR2 is FYNNEI. The CDR3 sequence is 14 residues long. CDR3 DNA sequence: TGTGCCAGCAGTGCTACCAGGGGGCAATCTGAAGCTTTCTTT. Translation gives CASSATRGQSEAFF.

This sequence joins TRBV4-3 and TRBJ1-1; D gene uncertain. The germline V gene has CDR1 LGHNA and CDR2 YSLEER. This CDR3 has 13 residues. Trimming stripped 4 bases from V and 4 bases from J, with 10 bases between. DNA for the CDR3: TGCGCCAGCAGCCGAGGGCTTAGCACTGAAGCTTTCTTT. Its protein is CASSRGLSTEAFF.

This chain joins TRBV28 and TRBJ1-2, with 7 bases fitting TRBD1. Trimming took 4 bases from V and 3 from J; bases not matched to a gene: 17. This CDR3 region has 18 residues. Germline V gene sequence: CDR1 MDHEN, CDR2 SYDVKM. CDR3 in amino acids: CASSSLYYGQAIDYGYTF. The CDR3 nucleotides read TGTGCCAGCAGTTCCCTATACTACGGACAGGCGATAGACTATGGCTACACCTTC.